The 6 T cell receptor beta chains given below trace back to one sample, sequenced in a study of shared clonotypes between healthy human individuals. Only in-frame clones appear in the TCRdb table, and some are missing; sequencing was by immunoSEQ multiplex PCR. Seen here are some 2.1 million clones, 85% to 95% observed once, and the top ten hold about 1.1%. Selected positively for CCR7 and CD45RO-negative, naive CD8 cells excluded terminally differentiated effector memory CD45RA+ cells. Input material: naive CD8+ T cells sorted from blood. These receptors originate from a man younger than 30 in good health.

The chain carries TRBV28 and TRBJ2-7; D is unclear. CDR3 length equals 13 residues. Germline assignment: CDR1 MDHEN and CDR2 SYDVKM. V lost 10 bases and J 0 bases, leaving 13 bases between the germline ends. The CDR3 bases are TGTGCCATTCGAAGTCAAGGCTCCTACGAGCAGTACTTC. Amino acids: CAIRSQGSYEQYF.

The table lists this clone with a count of one. The junction shows a germline mismatch at one end, possibly a read error. This rearrangement joins TRBV19 to TRBJ2-2; no clear D gene. Germline V CDR1 and CDR2: LNHDA, SQIVND (reference sequence). This CDR3 has 13 residues. CDR3 nucleotide sequence: TGTGCCAGTAGTATTCTCGGCACCCGGGAGCTGTTTTTT. Its protein is CASSILGTRELFF.

The gene calls are TRBV4-1 and TRBJ2-7; D remains ambiguous. There are 14 residues in the CDR3. The V end lost 3 bases, the J end lost 2 bases, and 11 bases lay between the germline ends. From germline, CDR1 is MGHRA and CDR2 YSYEKL. The CDR3 DNA reads TGCGCCAGCAGCCATATAAGTGCAGCCTACGAGCAGTACTTC. It specifies CASSHISAAYEQYF.

The V and J genes are TRBV4-1 and TRBJ2-3; D gene uncertain. The CDR3 loop spans 16 amino acids. V was trimmed by 3 bases and J by 5 bases, leaving 18 bases between them. Germline V gene data show CDR1 as MGHRA and CDR2 as YSYEKL. The CDR3, as DNA: TGCGCCAGCAGCCAGGAGTATGATAGCTTTGGAGATACGCAGTATTTT. Translated: CASSQEYDSFGDTQYF.

The chain joins TRBV5-6 to TRBJ2-7; D remains unclear. CDR3 length equals 16 residues. Trimming left V 0 bases short and J 0 bases short, with 13 bases between. The germline gives CDR1 SGHDT, CDR2 YYEEEE. The CDR3 is CASSLAHLVSSYEQYF. CDR3 coding DNA: TGTGCCAGCAGCTTGGCCCATCTTGTTAGCTCCTACGAGCAGTACTTC.

Only one count was recorded for this clone. V and J are TRBV15 and TRBJ2-7; D perhaps matches TRBD2 (5 bases). Germline loops: CDR1 LNHNV, CDR2 YYDKDF (reference sequence). This CDR3 is 14 amino acids long. V lost 5 bases to trimming and J lost 2 bases, with 13 bases between them. The CDR3 sequence: CATSAGLATYEQYF. DNA for the CDR3: TGTGCCACCAGCGCAGGACTGGCGACCTACGAGCAGTACTTC.